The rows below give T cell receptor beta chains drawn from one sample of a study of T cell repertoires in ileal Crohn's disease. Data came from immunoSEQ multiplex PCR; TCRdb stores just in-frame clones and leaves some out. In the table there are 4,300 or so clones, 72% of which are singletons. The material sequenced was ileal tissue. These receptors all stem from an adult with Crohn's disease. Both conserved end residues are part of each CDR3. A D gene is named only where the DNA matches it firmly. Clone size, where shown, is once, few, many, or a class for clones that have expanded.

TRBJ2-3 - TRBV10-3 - CAISGPPTLSSTDTQYF TGTGCCATCAGCGGGCCGCCTACCCTTTCTAGCACAGATACGCAGTATTTT
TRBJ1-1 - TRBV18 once CASSPRAENTEAFF TGTGCCAGCTCACCACGGGCAGAGAACACTGAAGCTTTCTTT
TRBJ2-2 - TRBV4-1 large CASSQDNGGDTGELFF TGCGCCAGCAGCCAAGATAATGGAGGGGACACCGGGGAGCTGTTTTTT
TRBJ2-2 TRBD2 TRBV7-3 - CASSFGGRETGELFF TGTGCCAGCAGCTTCGGGGGGAGGGAGACCGGGGAGCTGTTTTTT
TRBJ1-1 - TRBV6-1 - CASSVERNTEAFF TGTGCCAGCAGTGTGGAACGGAACACTGAAGCTTTCTTT
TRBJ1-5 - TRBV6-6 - CATNRGNQPQHF TGTGCCACCAACAGAGGAAATCAGCCCCAGCATTTT
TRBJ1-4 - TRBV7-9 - CASSSQGTDEKLFF TGTGCCAGCAGCTCCCAGGGTACTGATGAAAAACTGTTTTTT
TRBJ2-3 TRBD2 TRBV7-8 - CASSLGAGALKKDTQYF TGTGCCAGCAGCTTAGGAGCGGGGGCCCTTAAAAAAGATACGCAGTATTTT
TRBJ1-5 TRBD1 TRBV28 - CASSFRQGAVGQPQHF TGTGCCAGCAGTTTCCGGCAGGGGGCGGTAGGTCAGCCCCAGCATTTT
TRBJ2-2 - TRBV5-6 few CASSPEGGELFF TGTGCCAGCAGCCCCGAGGGGGGGGAGCTGTTTTTT
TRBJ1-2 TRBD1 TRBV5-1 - CASSLEQGANYGYTF TGCGCCAGCAGCTTGGAGCAGGGGGCTAACTATGGCTACACCTTC
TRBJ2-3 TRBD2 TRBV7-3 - CASSSSGGLTDTQYF TGTGCCAGCAGCTCCAGCGGGGGGCTCACAGATACGCAGTATTTT
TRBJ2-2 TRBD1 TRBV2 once CASSLGQGASGELFF TGTGCCAGCAGTCTCGGACAGGGGGCAAGCGGGGAGCTGTTTTTT
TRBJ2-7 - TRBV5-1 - CASSVDGTYEQYF TGCGCCAGCAGCGTGGACGGAACCTACGAGCAGTACTTC
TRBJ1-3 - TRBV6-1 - CASSEGSSGNTIYF TGTGCCAGCAGTGAAGGGTCCTCTGGAAACACCATATATTTT
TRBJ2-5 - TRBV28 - CASSLWGTGQETQYF TGTGCCAGCAGTTTGTGGGGAACGGGACAAGAGACCCAGTACTTC